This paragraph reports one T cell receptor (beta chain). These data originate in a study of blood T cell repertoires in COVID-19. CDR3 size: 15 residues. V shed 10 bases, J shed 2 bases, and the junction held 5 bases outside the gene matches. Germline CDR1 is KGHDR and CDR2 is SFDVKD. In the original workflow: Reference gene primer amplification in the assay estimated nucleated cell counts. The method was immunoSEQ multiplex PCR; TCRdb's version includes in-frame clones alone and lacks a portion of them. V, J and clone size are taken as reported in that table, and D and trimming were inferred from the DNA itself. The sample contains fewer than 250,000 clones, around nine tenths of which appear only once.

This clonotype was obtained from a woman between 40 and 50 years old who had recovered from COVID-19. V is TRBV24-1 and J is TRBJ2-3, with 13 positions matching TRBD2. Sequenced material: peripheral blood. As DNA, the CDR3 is TGTGCCACTGGGACTAGCGGGACCACCACAGATACGCAGTATTTT. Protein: CATGTSGTTTDTQYF.